This T cell receptor (beta chain) was found in a study of Ad26.COV2.S vaccination and SARS-CoV-2 variants. Overall study: Vaccine-arm donor from the placebo-controlled COV1001 Ad26.COV2.S trial. The vaccine Ad26.COV2.S was put into the muscle once, or twice with 56 days between.

Documented treatment: 15 to 20 received Ad26.COV2.S at low or high dose, single or two shots; 5 received placebo; per-sample allocation not given. The study sampled participants on day 63 after the first vaccine or placebo injection. Immunization relied on an Ad26 vector, which expressed Wuhan-strain SARS-CoV-2 spike. Broader study findings: The study found higher spike-specific TCR breadth in vaccine than placebo recipients.

The data were produced by immunoSEQ multiplex PCR, yet TCRdb's version contains in-frame clones alone and is incomplete. Of approximately 360,000 clones in the sample, around 82% were seen once. Germline trimming cut 3 bases from V and 5 bases from J; bases unmatched to any gene: 1. This CDR3 is 14 amino acids long. Germline-derived CDR1 and CDR2 are SEHNR and FQNEAQ (reference sequence). Comment on this clone: The target antigen is unknown.

The clonotype comes from a person aged 18-60 years who received the Ad26.COV2.S COVID-19 vaccine or a placebo. The specimen comprised peripheral blood, sampled in a trial of Ad26.COV2.S vaccine versus placebo. The J gene is TRBJ2-1, the V gene TRBV7-9, with TRBD2 identical over 10 bases. The CDR3 region has the DNA TGTGCCAGCAGCTTCACTAGCGGGAACAATGAGCAGTTCTTC. Amino acid sequence: CASSFTSGNNEQFF.